The T cell receptor beta chain under discussion was sequenced for a study of CD8+ T cells in alopecia areata. Findings and limits, study-wide: Persistence during tofacitinib was seen for many expanded lesional clones in scalp and blood. Scalp clonality dropped significantly under tofacitinib, as did expanded CD8+ top-100 clones. Greater clonality was observed in lesional scalp samples, especially alopecia totalis/universalis, versus normal scalp.

About this clone itself: Its antigen is not known.

Sequencing relied on a cDNA template that was reverse transcribed from extracted RNA. Clones were read by immunoSEQ multiplex PCR, and TCRdb kept only the in-frame ones, dropping some. Among approximately 210,000 clones listed, more than 60% were seen once. Between the trimmed V and J ends, which lost 0 bases and 1 base, there was a span of 11 bases. The germline gives CDR1 SGHDN, CDR2 FVKESK. The CDR3 loop spans 16 amino acids. The treatment was: oral pan-JAK inhibitor, 5-10 mg twice daily. Samples from alopecia areata patients were lesional scalp punch biopsies and peripheral blood. This TCR came from a human donor with alopecia areata. Sequences were derived from CD4+ T cells sorted from blood, sampled at week 44, from a patient treated with tofacitinib. The V gene is TRBV14, the J gene TRBJ2-3, with D possibly matching TRBD2 (5 bases). DNA of the CDR3: TGTGCCAGCAGCCAAGATGGAGCGGTCGGCACAGATACGCAGTATTTT. Translating gives CASSQDGAVGTDTQYF.